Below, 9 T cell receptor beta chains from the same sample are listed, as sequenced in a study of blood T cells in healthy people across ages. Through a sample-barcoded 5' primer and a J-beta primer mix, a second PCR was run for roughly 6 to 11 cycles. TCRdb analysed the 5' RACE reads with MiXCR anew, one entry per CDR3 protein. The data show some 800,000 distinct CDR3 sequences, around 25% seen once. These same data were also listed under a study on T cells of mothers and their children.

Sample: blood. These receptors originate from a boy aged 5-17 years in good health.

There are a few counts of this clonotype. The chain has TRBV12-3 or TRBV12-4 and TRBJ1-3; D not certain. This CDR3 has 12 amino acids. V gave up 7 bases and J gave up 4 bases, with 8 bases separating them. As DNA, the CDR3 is TGTGCCAGCACCAACGGGGGAAACACCATATATTTT. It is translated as CASTNGGNTIYF.

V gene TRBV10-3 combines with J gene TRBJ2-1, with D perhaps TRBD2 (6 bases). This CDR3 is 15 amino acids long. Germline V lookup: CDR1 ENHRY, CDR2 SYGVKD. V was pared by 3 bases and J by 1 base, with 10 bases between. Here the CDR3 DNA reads TGTGCCATCAGTGACGGGGGTTTATCCTACAATGAGCAGTTCTTC. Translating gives CAISDGGLSYNEQFF.

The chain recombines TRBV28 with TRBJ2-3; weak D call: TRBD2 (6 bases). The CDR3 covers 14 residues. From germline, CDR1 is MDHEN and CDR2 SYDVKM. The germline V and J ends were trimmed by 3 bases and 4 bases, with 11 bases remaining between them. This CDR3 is CASSFAGPADTQYF. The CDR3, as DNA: TGTGCCAGCAGTTTCGCGGGGCCTGCAGATACGCAGTATTTT.

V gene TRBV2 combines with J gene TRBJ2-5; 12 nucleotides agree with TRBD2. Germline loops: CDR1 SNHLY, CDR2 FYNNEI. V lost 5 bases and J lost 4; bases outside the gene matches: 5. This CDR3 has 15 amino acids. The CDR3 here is CASSLTSGRVETQYF. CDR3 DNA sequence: TGTGCCAGCAGTTTGACTAGCGGGAGAGTAGAGACCCAGTACTTC.

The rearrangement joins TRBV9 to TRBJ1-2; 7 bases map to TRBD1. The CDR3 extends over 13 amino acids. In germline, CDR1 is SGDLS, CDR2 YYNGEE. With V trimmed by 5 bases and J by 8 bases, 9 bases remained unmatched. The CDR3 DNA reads TGTGCCAGCAGTCCAGCCGGGACAGACGGCTACACCTTC. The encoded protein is CASSPAGTDGYTF.

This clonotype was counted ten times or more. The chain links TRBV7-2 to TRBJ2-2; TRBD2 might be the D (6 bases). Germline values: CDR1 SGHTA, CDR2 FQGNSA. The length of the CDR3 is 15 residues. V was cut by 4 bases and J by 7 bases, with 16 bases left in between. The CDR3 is CASSSLGTSVGELFF. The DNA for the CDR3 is TGTGCCAGCAGCTCCCTCGGGACTTCCGTCGGGGAGCTGTTTTTT. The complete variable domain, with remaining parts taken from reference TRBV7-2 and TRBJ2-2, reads GAGVSQSPSNKVTEKGKDVELRCDPISGHTALYWYRQSLGQGLEFLIYFQGNSAPDKSGLPSDRFSAERTGGSVSTLTIQRTQQEDSAVYLCASSSLGTSVGELFFGEGSRLTVL.

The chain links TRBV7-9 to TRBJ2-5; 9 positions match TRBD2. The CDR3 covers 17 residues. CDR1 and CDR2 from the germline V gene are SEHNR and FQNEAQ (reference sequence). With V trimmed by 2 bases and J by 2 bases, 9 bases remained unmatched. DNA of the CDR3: TGTGCCAGCAGCTTACCAGAGACTAGCGGAGGGCAAGAGACCCAGTACTTC. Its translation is CASSLPETSGGQETQYF.

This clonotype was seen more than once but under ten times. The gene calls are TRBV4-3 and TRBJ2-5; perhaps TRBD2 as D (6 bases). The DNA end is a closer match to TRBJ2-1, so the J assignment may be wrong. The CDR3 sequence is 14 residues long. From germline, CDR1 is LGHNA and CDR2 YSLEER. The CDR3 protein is CASSQDTSMNEQFF. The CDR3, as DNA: TGCGCCAGCAGCCAAGACACTAGCATGAATGAGCAGTTCTTC.

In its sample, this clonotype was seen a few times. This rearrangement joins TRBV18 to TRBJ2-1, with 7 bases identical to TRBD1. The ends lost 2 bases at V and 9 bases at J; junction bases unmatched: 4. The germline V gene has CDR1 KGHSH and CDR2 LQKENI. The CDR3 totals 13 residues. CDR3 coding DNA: TGTGCCAGCTCACCAAAGGGGGCGGTTGAGCAGTTCTTC. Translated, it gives CASSPKGAVEQFF.